This is a list of T cell receptor beta chains from one sample in a study of CD8 T cells in ankylosing spondylitis. TCRdb called the 5' RACE reads again in MiXCR, with one record for every CDR3 protein. Among some 700,000 distinct CDR3 sequences listed, 15% to 20% were seen once. The specimen sequenced was blood, either unsorted or a sorted T cell fraction (not recorded which). The receptors here all came from a male donor with ankylosing spondylitis. The conserved cysteine and the conserved F or W are not part of the CDR3 here. The size entry is marked missing in some rows and otherwise reads once, few, many or a size class.

j_call: TRBJ2-2
clone_size: few
v_call: TRBV5-1
cdr3_aa: ASSLDTGGTGELF

j_call: TRBJ1-1
clone_size: few
v_call: TRBV5-1
cdr3_aa: ASSRAGLRRAEAF

j_call: TRBJ1-1
clone_size: few
v_call: TRBV4-2
cdr3_aa: ASSPKISATAPFEAF

j_call: TRBJ2-2
clone_size: few
v_call: TRBV30
cdr3_aa: AWSVFRKWDITGELF

j_call: TRBJ1-5
clone_size: NA
v_call: TRBV2
cdr3_aa: ASSAGQGRVQPQH

j_call: TRBJ2-1
clone_size: few
v_call: TRBV4-1
cdr3_aa: ASSQGLAGGRSYNEQF

j_call: TRBJ2-7
clone_size: NA
v_call: TRBV13
cdr3_aa: ASSLGRWNEQY

j_call: TRBJ1-1
clone_size: NA
v_call: TRBV27
cdr3_aa: ASRQTGGAAEAF

j_call: TRBJ2-2
clone_size: few
v_call: TRBV7-9
cdr3_aa: ASSLNRENTGELF

j_call: TRBJ2-1
clone_size: few
v_call: TRBV24-1
cdr3_aa: ATSANGGQF

j_call: TRBJ2-2
clone_size: NA
v_call: TRBV11-2
cdr3_aa: ASSKGTMNTGELF

j_call: TRBJ2-1
clone_size: few
v_call: TRBV10-2
cdr3_aa: ASRGEGGRSYNEQF

j_call: TRBJ1-3
clone_size: NA
v_call: TRBV5-1
cdr3_aa: ASSPLREASGNTIY

j_call: TRBJ2-2
clone_size: NA
v_call: TRBV7-8
cdr3_aa: ASSPGDRTTGELF

j_call: TRBJ2-3
clone_size: few
v_call: TRBV11-2
cdr3_aa: ASSYKTSGGAGTDTQY

j_call: TRBJ1-4
clone_size: few
v_call: TRBV28
cdr3_aa: ASRAGTGATNEKLF

j_call: TRBJ2-5
clone_size: NA
v_call: TRBV27
cdr3_aa: ASSPRTATETQY

j_call: TRBJ2-7
clone_size: few
v_call: TRBV28
cdr3_aa: AGTSGSSPYEQY

j_call: TRBJ1-2
clone_size: once
v_call: TRBV30
cdr3_aa: AWSQLMTNYGYT

j_call: TRBJ2-7
clone_size: few
v_call: TRBV20-1
cdr3_aa: SARAPMSYEQY

j_call: TRBJ2-1
clone_size: NA
v_call: TRBV24-1
cdr3_aa: ATSDAVTRGGYNEQF

j_call: TRBJ1-1
clone_size: NA
v_call: TRBV2
cdr3_aa: ASSSRDIEAF

j_call: TRBJ1-5
clone_size: NA
v_call: TRBV20-1
cdr3_aa: SASETGVSNQPQH

j_call: TRBJ2-7
clone_size: few
v_call: TRBV7-9
cdr3_aa: ASSSGTGGSYEQY

j_call: TRBJ2-2
clone_size: few
v_call: TRBV7-9
cdr3_aa: ASSRQGSSTGELF

j_call: TRBJ1-1
clone_size: NA
v_call: TRBV6-2/TRBV6-3
cdr3_aa: ASTDPMGQGNTEAF

j_call: TRBJ1-1
clone_size: few
v_call: TRBV5-1
cdr3_aa: ASSLKGATEAF

j_call: TRBJ1-1
clone_size: many
v_call: TRBV29-1
cdr3_aa: SDRGMNTEAF

j_call: TRBJ1-2
clone_size: NA
v_call: TRBV20-1
cdr3_aa: SARDLRQGVGAGYT

j_call: TRBJ1-1
clone_size: NA
v_call: TRBV12-3/TRBV12-4
cdr3_aa: ASRDRYTEAF

j_call: TRBJ1-1
clone_size: NA
v_call: TRBV27
cdr3_aa: ASGPTGTGVAF

j_call: TRBJ1-1
clone_size: few
v_call: TRBV5-1
cdr3_aa: ASSLEGARRTEAF

j_call: TRBJ1-6
clone_size: NA
v_call: TRBV9
cdr3_aa: ASSVGSGPDSPLH

j_call: TRBJ1-6
clone_size: NA
v_call: TRBV25-1
cdr3_aa: ASGAEGDSPLH

j_call: TRBJ2-3
clone_size: NA
v_call: TRBV24-1
cdr3_aa: ATSDSGDTDTQY

j_call: TRBJ1-1
clone_size: NA
v_call: TRBV29-1
cdr3_aa: SAGSQNTEAF

j_call: TRBJ2-3
clone_size: few
v_call: TRBV7-9
cdr3_aa: ASSALADTQY

j_call: TRBJ2-7
clone_size: many
v_call: TRBV20-1
cdr3_aa: SARDDRTGSYEQY

j_call: TRBJ2-7
clone_size: NA
v_call: TRBV6-2/TRBV6-3
cdr3_aa: ASSPIPGTSITLSSYEQY

j_call: TRBJ1-2
clone_size: few
v_call: TRBV5-1
cdr3_aa: ASSPGTGAHGYT

j_call: TRBJ2-3
clone_size: few
v_call: TRBV5-1
cdr3_aa: ASNLTDTQY

j_call: TRBJ2-5
clone_size: NA
v_call: TRBV5-1
cdr3_aa: ASGYGGSETQY

j_call: TRBJ2-3
clone_size: few
v_call: TRBV20-1
cdr3_aa: SAAPAGGFTDTQY

j_call: TRBJ2-7
clone_size: few
v_call: TRBV7-2
cdr3_aa: ASSQTPSRSYEQY

j_call: TRBJ2-5
clone_size: few
v_call: TRBV27
cdr3_aa: ASSWDTTGPQY

j_call: TRBJ2-4
clone_size: NA
v_call: TRBV7-8
cdr3_aa: ASSLAVGGNIQY

j_call: TRBJ2-3
clone_size: NA
v_call: TRBV6-1
cdr3_aa: ASRWDSSTDTQY

j_call: TRBJ1-2
clone_size: few
v_call: TRBV7-9
cdr3_aa: ASSPVAGGYYGYT

j_call: TRBJ1-1
clone_size: few
v_call: TRBV30
cdr3_aa: AWRDWDANTEAF

j_call: TRBJ2-1
clone_size: few
v_call: TRBV19
cdr3_aa: ASSTPLTDSYNEQF

j_call: TRBJ2-5
clone_size: few
v_call: TRBV5-1
cdr3_aa: ASRTEGETQY

j_call: TRBJ1-1
clone_size: NA
v_call: TRBV19
cdr3_aa: ASSGRMGKYGMNTEAF

j_call: TRBJ2-1
clone_size: few
v_call: TRBV24-1
cdr3_aa: ATSETSGVYNEQF

j_call: TRBJ2-7
clone_size: NA
v_call: TRBV30
cdr3_aa: AWNLYGSYEQY

j_call: TRBJ2-3
clone_size: NA
v_call: TRBV27
cdr3_aa: ASSFVRGLTDTQY